This T cell receptor (beta chain) emerged from a study of blood T cell repertoires in COVID-19. TCRdb's copy holds only in-frame clones and misses some; the assay was immunoSEQ multiplex PCR. The sample has 200,000 to 250,000 clones; roughly four fifths are singletons. The sequence derives from a woman in her late teens or twenties with acute or convalescent COVID-19. Sequenced input: peripheral blood.

The chain's CDR3 is CASSLHPGSQETQYF. CDR3 coding DNA: TGTGCCAGCAGTCTTCATCCCGGGAGCCAAGAGACCCAGTACTTC. V and J are TRBV27 and TRBJ2-5; D possibly corresponds to TRBD2 (6 bases). This CDR3 contains 15 residues. CDR1 and CDR2 from the germline V gene are MNHEY and SMNVEV (reference sequence). V lost 5 bases and J lost 1, with 14 bases in between.